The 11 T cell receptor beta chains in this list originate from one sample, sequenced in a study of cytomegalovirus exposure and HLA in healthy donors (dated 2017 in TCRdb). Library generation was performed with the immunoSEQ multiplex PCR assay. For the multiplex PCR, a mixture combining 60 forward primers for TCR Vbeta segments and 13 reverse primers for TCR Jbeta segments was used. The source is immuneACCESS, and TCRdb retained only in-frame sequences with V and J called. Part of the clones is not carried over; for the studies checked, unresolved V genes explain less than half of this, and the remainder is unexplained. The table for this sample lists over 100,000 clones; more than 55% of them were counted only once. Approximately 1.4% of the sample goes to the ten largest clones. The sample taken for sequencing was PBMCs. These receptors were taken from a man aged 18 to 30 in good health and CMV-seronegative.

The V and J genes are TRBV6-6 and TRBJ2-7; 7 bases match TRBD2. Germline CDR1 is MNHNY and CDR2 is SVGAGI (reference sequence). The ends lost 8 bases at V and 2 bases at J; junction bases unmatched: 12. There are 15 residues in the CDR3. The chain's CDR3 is CASPTGGDGPYEQYF. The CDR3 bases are TGTGCCAGCCCTACTGGGGGGGACGGACCCTACGAGCAGTACTTC.

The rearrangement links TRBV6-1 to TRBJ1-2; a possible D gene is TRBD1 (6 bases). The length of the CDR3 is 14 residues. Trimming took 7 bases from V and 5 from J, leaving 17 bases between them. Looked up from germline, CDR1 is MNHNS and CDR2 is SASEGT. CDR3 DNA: TGTGCCAGCAAATGGCGACAGGTAGTTTATGGCTACACCTTC. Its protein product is CASKWRQVVYGYTF.

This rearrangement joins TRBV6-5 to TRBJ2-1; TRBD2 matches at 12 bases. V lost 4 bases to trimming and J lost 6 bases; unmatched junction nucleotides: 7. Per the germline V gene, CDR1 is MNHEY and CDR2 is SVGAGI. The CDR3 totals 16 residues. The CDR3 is CASSSRTSGDFNEQFF. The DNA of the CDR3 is TGTGCCAGCAGTTCCCGGACTAGCGGGGATTTCAATGAGCAGTTCTTC.

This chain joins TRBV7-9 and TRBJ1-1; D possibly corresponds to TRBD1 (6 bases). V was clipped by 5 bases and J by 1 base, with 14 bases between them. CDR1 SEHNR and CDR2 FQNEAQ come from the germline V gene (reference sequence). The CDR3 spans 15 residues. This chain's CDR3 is CASSDRMTGNTEAFF. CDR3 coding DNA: TGTGCCAGCAGCGACAGAATGACAGGGAACACTGAAGCTTTCTTT. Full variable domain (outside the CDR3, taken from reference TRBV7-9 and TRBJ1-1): DTGVSQNPRHKITKRGQNVTFRCDPISEHNRLYWYRQTLGQGPEFLTYFQNEAQLEKSRLLSDRFSAERPKGSFSTLEIQRTEQGDSAMYLCASSDRMTGNTEAFFGQGTRLTVV.

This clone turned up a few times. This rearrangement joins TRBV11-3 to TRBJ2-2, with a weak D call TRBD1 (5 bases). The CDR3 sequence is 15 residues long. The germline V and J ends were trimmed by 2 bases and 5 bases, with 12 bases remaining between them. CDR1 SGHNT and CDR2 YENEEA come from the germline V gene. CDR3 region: CASSLQGSITGELFF. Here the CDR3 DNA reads TGTGCCAGCAGCTTACAGGGTAGCATTACCGGGGAGCTGTTTTTT.

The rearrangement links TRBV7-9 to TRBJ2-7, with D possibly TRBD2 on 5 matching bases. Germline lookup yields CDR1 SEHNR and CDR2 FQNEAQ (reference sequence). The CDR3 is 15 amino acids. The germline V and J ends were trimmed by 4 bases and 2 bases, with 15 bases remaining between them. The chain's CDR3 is CASSSPVGVTYEQYF. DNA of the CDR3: TGTGCCAGCAGCTCCCCGGTCGGGGTCACCTACGAGCAGTACTTC.

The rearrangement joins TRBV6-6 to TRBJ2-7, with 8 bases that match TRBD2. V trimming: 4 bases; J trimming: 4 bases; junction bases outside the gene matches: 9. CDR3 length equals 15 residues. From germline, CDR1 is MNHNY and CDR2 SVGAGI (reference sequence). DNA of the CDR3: TGTGCCAGCAGTTTTTCGTCGGGAGGGACTTACGAGCAGTACTTC. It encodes CASSFSSGGTYEQYF.

CDR3 DNA: TGTGCCAGCAGCAAGGGGGGGACTAGCTCCTACAATGAGCAGTTCTTC. Amino acid sequence: CASSKGGTSSYNEQFF. This chain joins TRBV21-1 and TRBJ2-1; the table calls TRBD2, which could not be checked here. TRBV21-1 is given as a pseudogene. The CDR3 sequence is 16 residues long.

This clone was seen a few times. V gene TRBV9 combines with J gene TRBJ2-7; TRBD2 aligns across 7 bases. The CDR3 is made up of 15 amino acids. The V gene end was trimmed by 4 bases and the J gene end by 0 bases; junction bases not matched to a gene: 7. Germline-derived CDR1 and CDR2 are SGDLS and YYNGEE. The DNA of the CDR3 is TGTGCCAGCAGCCCCCAAGGGAGGGCCTCCTACGAGCAGTACTTC. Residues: CASSPQGRASYEQYF.

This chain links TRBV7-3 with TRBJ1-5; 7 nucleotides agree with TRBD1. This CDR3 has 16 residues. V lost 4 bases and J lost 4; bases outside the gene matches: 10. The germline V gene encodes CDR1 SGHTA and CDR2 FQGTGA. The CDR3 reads CASSSPQGMGNQPQHF. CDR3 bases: TGTGCCAGCAGCTCCCCACAGGGGATGGGTAATCAGCCCCAGCATTTT.

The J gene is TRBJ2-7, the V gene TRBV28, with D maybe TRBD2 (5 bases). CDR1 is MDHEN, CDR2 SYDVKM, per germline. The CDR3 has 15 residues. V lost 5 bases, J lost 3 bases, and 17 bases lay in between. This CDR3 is CASSPIDGKFYEQYF. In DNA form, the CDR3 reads TGTGCCAGCAGTCCAATTGACGGGAAATTCTACGAGCAGTACTTC.